This T cell receptor beta chain appears in the sequencing data of a study of glioma-infiltrating T cells after dendritic cell vaccination. This clone occurred a few times. Its antigen is currently unknown. Deletions cut 7 bases from V and 8 bases from J, with 12 bases between. Germline lookup yields CDR1 SNHLY and CDR2 FYNNEI. The CDR3 has 13 residues. The time point denotes: after dendritic cell vaccination, including at tumor progression/relapse. All glioblastoma patients lacked an isocitrate dehydrogenase mutation. Blood PBMC samples: pre-vaccination, two weeks post third vaccination, and at tumor progression. The primer mix had 60 V beta and 13 J beta primers. The assay was immunoSEQ multiplex PCR, and TCRdb's table has in-frame clones only and misses some. The repertoire holds about 90,000 clones, with roughly four fifths as singletons. Study results and limitations: Few patients contributed both blood and tumor specimens.

V gene TRBV2 combines with J gene TRBJ1-6; D might be TRBD1 (5 bases). The specimen was blood, collected after dendritic cell vaccination. The sequence was obtained from a human donor with glioblastoma. CDR3: CASMAGRDSPLHF. CDR3 bases: TGTGCCAGCATGGCAGGGCGTGATTCACCCCTCCACTTT. Drawing the rest from reference TRBV2 and TRBJ1-6, the complete variable domain is EPEVTQTPSHQVTQMGQEVILRCVPISNHLYFYWYRQILGQKVEFLVSFYNNEISEKSEIFDDQFSVERPDGSNFTLKIRSTKLEDSAMYFCASMAGRDSPLHFGNGTRLTVT.